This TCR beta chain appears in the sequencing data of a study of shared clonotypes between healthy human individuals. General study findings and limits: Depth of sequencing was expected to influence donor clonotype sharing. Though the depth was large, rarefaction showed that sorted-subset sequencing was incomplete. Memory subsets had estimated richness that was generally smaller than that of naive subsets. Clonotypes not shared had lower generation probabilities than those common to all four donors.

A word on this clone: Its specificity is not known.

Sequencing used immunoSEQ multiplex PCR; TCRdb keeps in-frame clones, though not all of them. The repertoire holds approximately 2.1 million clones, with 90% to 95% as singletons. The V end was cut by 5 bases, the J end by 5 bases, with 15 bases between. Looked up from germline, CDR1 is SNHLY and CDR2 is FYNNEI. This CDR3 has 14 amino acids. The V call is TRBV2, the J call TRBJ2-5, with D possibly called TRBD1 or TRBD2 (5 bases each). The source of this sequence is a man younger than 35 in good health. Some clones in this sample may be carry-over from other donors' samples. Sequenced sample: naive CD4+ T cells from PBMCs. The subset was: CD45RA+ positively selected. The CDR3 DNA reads TGTGCCAGCAGTCGGGACGGAGCCGGGGAGACCCAGTACTTC. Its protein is CASSRDGAGETQYF.